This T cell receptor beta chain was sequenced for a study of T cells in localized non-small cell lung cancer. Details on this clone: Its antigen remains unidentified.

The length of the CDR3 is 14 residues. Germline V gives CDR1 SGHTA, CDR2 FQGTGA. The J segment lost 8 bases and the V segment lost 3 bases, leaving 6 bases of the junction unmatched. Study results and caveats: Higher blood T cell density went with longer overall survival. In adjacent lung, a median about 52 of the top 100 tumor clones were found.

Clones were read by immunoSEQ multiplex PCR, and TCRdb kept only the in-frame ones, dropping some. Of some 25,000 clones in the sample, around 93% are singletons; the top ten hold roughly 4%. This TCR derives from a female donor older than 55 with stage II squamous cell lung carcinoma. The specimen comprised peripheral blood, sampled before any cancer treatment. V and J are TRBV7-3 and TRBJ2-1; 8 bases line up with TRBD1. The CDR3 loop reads CASSLTGVGDEQFF. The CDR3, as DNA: TGTGCCAGCAGCTTGACAGGGGTTGGGGATGAGCAGTTCTTC.